This T cell receptor beta chain was recorded in a study of a mutant IDH1 vaccine in newly diagnosed glioma. Study at large: Vaccination started 4-6 weeks after radiotherapy alone, or with temozolomide cycles. General study results and limits: Pseudoprogression seemed unrelated to changes in top peripheral T cell clonotypes.

Time point specified: week 23, last vaccination. Every single dose of the vaccine, 300 ug of mutant IDH1 20-mer peptide, came with topical imiquimod. Comment on this clone: What it binds is not known.

The CDR3 sequence is 16 residues long. J gave up 3 bases and V 0 bases, and 7 bases lay outside the gene matches. The V gene's germline CDR1 is SGDLS and CDR2 YYNGEE. Only in-frame clones appear in the TCRdb table, and some are missing; sequencing was by immunoSEQ multiplex PCR. The table lists 82,000 or so clones, approximately 85% of them singletons. Source: PBMCs, taken from a glioma patient whose treatment included an IDH1 peptide vaccine. The sequence derives from a man aged 30-40 years with glioma. Some clones in this sample may be carry-over from other donors' samples. V usage is TRBV9 and J usage is TRBJ2-3, with 7 bases fitting TRBD1. The CDR3 sequence is CASSVETGQTTDTQYF. In nucleotides, the CDR3 is TGTGCCAGCAGCGTAGAAACGGGACAGACGACAGATACGCAGTATTTT.